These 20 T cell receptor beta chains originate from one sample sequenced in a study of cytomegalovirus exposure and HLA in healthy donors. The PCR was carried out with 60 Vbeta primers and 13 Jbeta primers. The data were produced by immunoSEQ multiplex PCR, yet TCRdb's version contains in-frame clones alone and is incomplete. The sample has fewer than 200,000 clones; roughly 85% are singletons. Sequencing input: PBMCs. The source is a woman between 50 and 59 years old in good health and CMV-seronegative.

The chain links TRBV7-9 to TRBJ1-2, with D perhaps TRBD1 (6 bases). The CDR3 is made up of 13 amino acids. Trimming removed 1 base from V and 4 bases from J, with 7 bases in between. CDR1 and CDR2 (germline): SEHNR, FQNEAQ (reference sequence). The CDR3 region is CASSLGGGYGYTF. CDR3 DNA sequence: TGTGCCAGCAGCTTAGGAGGGGGCTATGGCTACACCTTC.

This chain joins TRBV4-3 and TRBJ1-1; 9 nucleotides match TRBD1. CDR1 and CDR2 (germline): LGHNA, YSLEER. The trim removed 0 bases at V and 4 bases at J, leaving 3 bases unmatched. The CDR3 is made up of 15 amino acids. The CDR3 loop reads CASSQDRTGVTEAFF. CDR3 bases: TGCGCCAGCAGCCAAGATAGGACAGGGGTCACTGAAGCTTTCTTT.

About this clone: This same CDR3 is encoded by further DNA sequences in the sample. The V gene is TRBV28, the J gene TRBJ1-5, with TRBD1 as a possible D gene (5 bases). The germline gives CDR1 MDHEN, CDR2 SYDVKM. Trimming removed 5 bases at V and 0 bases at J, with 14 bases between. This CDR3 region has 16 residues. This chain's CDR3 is CASSPGGRDSNQPQHF. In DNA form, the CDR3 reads TGTGCCAGCAGTCCCGGGGGACGGGATAGCAATCAGCCCCAGCATTTT.

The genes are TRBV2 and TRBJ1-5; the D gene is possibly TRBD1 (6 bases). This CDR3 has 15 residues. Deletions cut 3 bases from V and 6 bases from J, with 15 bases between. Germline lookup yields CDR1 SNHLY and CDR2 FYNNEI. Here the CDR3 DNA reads TGTGCCAGCAGTGAGGCGGTCAGGGGTACTCAGCCCCAGCATTTT. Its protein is CASSEAVRGTQPQHF.

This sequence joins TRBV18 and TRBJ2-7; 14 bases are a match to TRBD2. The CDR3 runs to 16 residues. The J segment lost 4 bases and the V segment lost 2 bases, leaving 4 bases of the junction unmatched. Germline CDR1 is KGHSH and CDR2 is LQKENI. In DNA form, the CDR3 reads TGTGCCAGCTCACCAGCCCGACTAGCGGGAGGGTACGAGCAGTACTTC. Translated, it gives CASSPARLAGGYEQYF.

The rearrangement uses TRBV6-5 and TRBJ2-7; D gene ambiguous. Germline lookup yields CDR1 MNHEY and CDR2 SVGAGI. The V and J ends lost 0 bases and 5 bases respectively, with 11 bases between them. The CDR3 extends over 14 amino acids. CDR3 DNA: TGTGCCAGCAGTTACTCTCCAGGTCTCAACGAGCAGTACTTC. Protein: CASSYSPGLNEQYF.

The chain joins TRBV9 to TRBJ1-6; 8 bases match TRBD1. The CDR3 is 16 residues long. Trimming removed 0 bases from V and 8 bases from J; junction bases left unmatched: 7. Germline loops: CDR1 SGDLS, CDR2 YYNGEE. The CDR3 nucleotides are TGTGCCAGCAGCGTAGGAGTGACAGGGGAGGATTCACCCCTCCACTTT. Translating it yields CASSVGVTGEDSPLHF.

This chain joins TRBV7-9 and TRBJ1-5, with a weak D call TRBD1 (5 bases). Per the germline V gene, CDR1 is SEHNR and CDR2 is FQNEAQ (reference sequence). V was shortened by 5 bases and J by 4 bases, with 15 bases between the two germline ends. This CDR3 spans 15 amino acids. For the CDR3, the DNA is TGTGCCAGCAGCCCCCATCGGGGGGTTAATCAGCCCCAGCATTTT. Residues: CASSPHRGVNQPQHF.

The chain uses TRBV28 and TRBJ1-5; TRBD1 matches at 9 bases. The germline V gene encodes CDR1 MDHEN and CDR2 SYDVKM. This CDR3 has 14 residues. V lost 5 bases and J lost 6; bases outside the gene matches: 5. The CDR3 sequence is CASSPGTGSQPQHF. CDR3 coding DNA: TGTGCCAGCAGTCCCGGGACAGGGAGTCAGCCCCAGCATTTT.

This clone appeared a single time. DNA of the CDR3: TGTGCCAGCAGCCTGGGAGGCAGCGTCTATGGCTACACCTTC. This gives the protein CASSLGGSVYGYTF. The chain recombines TRBV7-2 with TRBJ1-2; D gene unclear. The CDR3 consists of 14 residues. Trimming left V 5 bases short and J 4 bases short, with 14 bases between. The V gene's germline CDR1 is SGHTA and CDR2 FQGNSA.

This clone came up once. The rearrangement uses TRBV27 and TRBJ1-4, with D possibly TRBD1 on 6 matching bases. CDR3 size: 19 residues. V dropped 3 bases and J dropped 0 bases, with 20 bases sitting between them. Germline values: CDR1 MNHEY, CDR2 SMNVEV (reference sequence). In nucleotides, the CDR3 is TGTGCCAGCAGTTTTAGGGCCCGTCACAGGGAAGCAACTAATGAAAAACTGTTTTTT. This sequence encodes CASSFRARHREATNEKLFF.

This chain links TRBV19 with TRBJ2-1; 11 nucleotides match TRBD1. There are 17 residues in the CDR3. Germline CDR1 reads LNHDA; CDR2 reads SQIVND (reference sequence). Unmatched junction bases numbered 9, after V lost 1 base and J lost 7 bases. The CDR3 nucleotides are TGTGCCAGTAGTATAGCCGTGGGGGACAGGGGGGAGAATGAGCAGTTCTTC. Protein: CASSIAVGDRGENEQFF.

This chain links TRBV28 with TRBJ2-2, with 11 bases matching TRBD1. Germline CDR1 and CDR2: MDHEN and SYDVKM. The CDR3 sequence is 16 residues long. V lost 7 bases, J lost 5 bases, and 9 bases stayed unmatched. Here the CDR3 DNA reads TGTGCCAGCACCCGCACCGGGACAGGGGGAACCGGGGAGCTGTTTTTT. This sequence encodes CASTRTGTGGTGELFF.

This chain's CDR3 is CANEDGGNTEAFF. The DNA for the CDR3 is TGTGCCAACGAGGACGGGGGGAACACTGAAGCTTTCTTT. The chain links TRBV19 to TRBJ1-1; D perhaps matches TRBD1 (5 bases). V lost 10 bases to trimming and J lost 1 base, with 13 bases between them. Germline CDR1 reads LNHDA; CDR2 reads SQIVND (reference sequence). CDR3 size: 13 residues.

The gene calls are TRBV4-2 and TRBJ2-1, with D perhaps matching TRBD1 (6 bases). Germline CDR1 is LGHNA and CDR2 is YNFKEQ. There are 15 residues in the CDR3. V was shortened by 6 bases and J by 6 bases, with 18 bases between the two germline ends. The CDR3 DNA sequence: TGTGCCAGCAGAGTGGGGGCAGCCCTAACCAATGAGCAGTTCTTC. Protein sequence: CASRVGAALTNEQFF.

The DNA of the CDR3 is TGCGCCAGCAGCTTGGAGGGACAGTCCTATGGCTACACCTTC. Its translation is CASSLEGQSYGYTF. The chain recombines TRBV5-1 with TRBJ1-2; 7 nucleotides line up with TRBD1. In germline, CDR1 is SGHRS, CDR2 YFSETQ. This CDR3 has 14 residues. The trim removed 0 bases at V and 4 bases at J, leaving 3 bases unmatched.

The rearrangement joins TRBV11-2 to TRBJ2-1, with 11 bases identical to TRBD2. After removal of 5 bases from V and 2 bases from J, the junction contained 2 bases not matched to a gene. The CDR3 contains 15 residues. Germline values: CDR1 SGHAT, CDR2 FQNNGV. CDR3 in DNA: TGTGCCAGCAGCCAACTAGCGGGGGCCTACAATGAGCAGTTCTTC. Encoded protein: CASSQLAGAYNEQFF. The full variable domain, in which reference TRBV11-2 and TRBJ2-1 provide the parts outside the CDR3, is EAGVAQSPRYKIIEKRQSVAFWCNPISGHATLYWYQQILGQGPKLLIQFQNNGVVDDSQLPKDRFSAERLKGVDSTLKIQPAKLEDSAVYLCASSQLAGAYNEQFFGPGTRLTVL.

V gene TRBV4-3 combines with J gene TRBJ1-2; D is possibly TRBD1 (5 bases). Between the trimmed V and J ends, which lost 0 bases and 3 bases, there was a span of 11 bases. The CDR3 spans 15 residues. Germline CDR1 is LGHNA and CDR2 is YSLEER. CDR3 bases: TGCGCCAGCAGCCAAGAAACGATAGGGGACTATGGCTACACCTTC. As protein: CASSQETIGDYGYTF.

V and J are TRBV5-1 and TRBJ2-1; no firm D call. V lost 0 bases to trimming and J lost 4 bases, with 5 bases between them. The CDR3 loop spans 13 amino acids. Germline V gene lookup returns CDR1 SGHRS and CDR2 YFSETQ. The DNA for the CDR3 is TGCGCCAGCAGCTTGGGACTTTACAATGAGCAGTTCTTC. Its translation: CASSLGLYNEQFF.

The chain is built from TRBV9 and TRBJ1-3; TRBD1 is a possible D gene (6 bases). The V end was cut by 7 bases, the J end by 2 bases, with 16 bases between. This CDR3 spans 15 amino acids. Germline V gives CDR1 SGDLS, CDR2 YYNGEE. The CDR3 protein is CASGNQGFPGNTIYF. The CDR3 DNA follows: TGTGCCAGCGGAAATCAGGGGTTTCCTGGAAACACCATATATTTT.